This T cell receptor (beta chain) was identified during a study of CD8+ T cells in alopecia areata (dated by TCRdb to the late 2010s). Study-wide context: High-throughput TCRbeta sequencing was used to examine T cell clonal expansion in alopecia areata in both the C3H/HeJ mouse model and human patients. RNA came from the PAXgene miRNA kit for fixed scalp, the miRNeasy kit for PBMCs, and the RNeasy kit for mouse skin. Clonality in the scalp was compared among normal scalp (n=4), patchy alopecia areata scalp (n=8), and alopecia totalis/universalis scalp (n=8). TCRbeta CDR3 regions were amplified by immunoSEQ multiplex PCR using 35 Vbeta forward and 13 Jbeta reverse primers. Scalp tissue and sorted CD4+ and CD8+ peripheral blood T cells from patchy and totalis/universalis alopecia areata patients and from healthy controls were covered by human TCRbeta sequencing. The full study reports these points: Compared with mice, TCR sequences shared between patients were less clear, possibly partly because of HLA diversity across the patient population. Higher clonality and more expanded CD8+ clones were observed in lesional scalp than in normal scalp, particularly in alopecia totalis/universalis, a finding suggestive of antigenic drive. Resident alphabeta T cells in normal human skin are also sequenced, complicating scalp TCR repertoire analysis, unlike mouse skin dominated by gammadelta T cells.

CDR1 and CDR2 are read off the germline V gene as SNHLY and FYNNEI. Including cysteine and phenylalanine, the CDR3 has 17 amino acids. Just the 51-base CDR3 DNA is kept, in frame starting at base 1. Trimming at the junction amounts to 3 bases on V and 3 bases on J, and the germline ends lie 20 bases apart. Comments on this clone: There is no known antigen for this receptor. The input lacks base qualities; no much larger clone sits a single base away.

The method was the immunoSEQ multiplex PCR assay. RNA was extracted from all samples and reverse transcribed into cDNA, which served as template for TCR sequencing. SuperScript III was used for first-strand cDNA synthesis, primed with a 2:1 mix of oligo-dT and random hexamers. A synthetic immune receptor repertoire was used to assess amplification bias, and residual bias was removed computationally. The published analysis was carried out like this. Raw reads were preprocessed to remove errors, and CDR3 was defined by IMGT conventions from the conserved cysteine to phenylalanine. Clonality was computed by normalizing Shannon entropy by log2 of the number of productive unique TCRs and subtracting the result from 1. Whether each scalp clone was CD4 or CD8 was inferred by checking scalp TCRbeta sequences against the CD4 and CD8 repertoires from sorted blood. As stored in TCRdb, this immuneACCESS dataset retains in-frame rearrangements with V and J assigned. A fraction of the clones does not appear; measured against another copy, unresolved V genes explain less than half of the discrepancy, and the remainder lacks a known reason. V and J calls plus clone size are reproduced from that table; the DNA served to infer D and trimming. In this sample the table shows about 200,000 clones, 56% of which occur a single time. The top ten clonotypes cover roughly 5.3% of the sample.

PBMCs were isolated by density centrifugation and stained for CD3, CD4 and CD8, after which CD4+ and CD8+ T cells were sorted on a FACSAria. Unaffected controls provided scalp biopsies and blood samples. Sequenced material: CD8+ T cells sorted from blood. The TCR sequence derives from a human donor in good health. The chain is made from TRBV2 and TRBJ1-2; the D gene is not confidently resolved. The CDR3 reads as follows: CASSDRPGPGRDYGYTF. The sequence in DNA is TGTGCCAGCAGTGATCGCCCTGGACCGGGTCGGGACTATGGCTACACCTTC.